A selection of T cell receptor beta chains follows, all from one sample in a study of CD8 T cells in ankylosing spondylitis. TCRdb re-derived calls from the 5' RACE reads in MiXCR, one entry per CDR3 protein. Found here are about 250,000 distinct CDR3 sequences, more than 25% of them singletons; the top ten hold 3.5% to 4.5%. What was sequenced was blood, either unsorted or a sorted T cell fraction (not recorded which). These receptors were taken from a male donor with ankylosing spondylitis or in good health (not recorded which). Each CDR3 is given with its conserved first and last residue. D genes are given only for firm matches. Some rows mark clone size as missing; the rest say once, few, many or name a class of expanded clone.

CSARVPIGGNEQFF,TGCAGTGCTAGAGTTCCCATCGGGGGCAATGAGCAGTTCTTC,TRBV20-1,TRBJ2-1,NA,many
CASSLTLMGELFF,TGTGCCAGCAGTTTAACCCTTATGGGGGAGCTGTTTTTT,TRBV12-3/TRBV12-4,TRBJ2-2,NA,NA
CSVALGVDRETQYF,TGCAGCGTTGCCCTGGGGGTGGACCGGGAGACCCAGTACTTC,TRBV29-1,TRBJ2-5,NA,NA
CASSLGPRARAGNSPLHF,TGTGCCAGCAGCTTGGGGCCACGGGCTCGGGCGGGTAATTCACCCCTCCACTTT,TRBV5-4,TRBJ1-6,NA,few
CASSSGDRGGNEQFF,TGTGCCAGCAGTTCGGGGGACAGGGGGGGAAATGAGCAGTTCTTC,TRBV12-3/TRBV12-4,TRBJ2-1,TRBD1,few
CASSLQAGDTQYF,TGCGCCAGCAGCCTACAGGCGGGAGATACGCAGTATTTT,TRBV5-1,TRBJ2-3,NA,NA
CASSFSGLVLTDTQYF,TGTGCCAGCAGTTTTTCCGGACTAGTTCTCACAGATACGCAGTATTTT,TRBV12-3/TRBV12-4,TRBJ2-3,TRBD2,few
CSARPAERGAPGEQFF,TGCAGTGCTCGCCCGGCAGAGCGGGGAGCTCCGGGGGAGCAGTTCTTC,TRBV20-1,TRBJ2-1,TRBD2,few
CSATAMAETKQETQYF,TGCAGTGCGACCGCCATGGCGGAGACCAAGCAAGAGACCCAGTACTTC,TRBV20-1,TRBJ2-5,NA,NA
CASSLGDGQPQHF,TGTGCCAGCAGTTTGGGGGATGGACAGCCCCAGCATTTT,TRBV12-3/TRBV12-4,TRBJ1-5,NA,few
CASTTLRGTGRNEQYF,TGTGCCAGCACCACACTCAGAGGGACAGGGAGGAACGAGCAGTACTTC,TRBV6-1,TRBJ2-7,TRBD1,NA
CASSHVSSYEQYF,TGCGCCAGCAGCCACGTAAGCTCCTACGAGCAGTACTTC,TRBV4-1,TRBJ2-7,NA,NA
CASSARDRVPYGYTF,TGTGCCAGCAGCGCCCGGGACAGGGTACCCTATGGCTACACCTTC,TRBV11-2,TRBJ1-2,TRBD1,few
CASRPGQGRSYNEQFF,TGTGCCAGCAGGCCGGGACAGGGGCGCTCCTACAATGAGCAGTTCTTC,TRBV6-1,TRBJ2-1,TRBD1,NA
CSAHGDSNQPQHF,TGCAGTGCCCATGGAGACAGCAATCAGCCCCAGCATTTT,TRBV20-1,TRBJ1-5,NA,many
CSVGGQGYSYEQYF,TGCAGCGTCGGTGGGCAGGGGTACTCCTACGAGCAGTACTTC,TRBV29-1,TRBJ2-7,NA,NA
CASTLEDRRNEKLFF,TGTGCCAGCACCCTGGAGGACAGACGTAATGAAAAACTGTTTTTT,TRBV2,TRBJ1-4,NA,few
CSASDDRGYSNQPQHF,TGCAGTGCTAGTGATGACAGGGGATATAGCAATCAGCCCCAGCATTTT,TRBV20-1,TRBJ1-5,TRBD1,few
CASSYSTSGGGEQFF,TGTGCCAGCAGTTACTCGACTAGCGGGGGAGGGGAGCAGTTCTTC,TRBV6-5,TRBJ2-1,TRBD2,NA
CAISEYPGQGTQPQHF,TGTGCCATCAGTGAGTACCCGGGACAGGGAACTCAGCCCCAGCATTTT,TRBV10-3,TRBJ1-5,TRBD1,few
CASSPGPMGTNEKLFF,TGTGCCAGCTCACCAGGACCGATGGGGACTAATGAAAAACTGTTTTTT,TRBV18,TRBJ1-4,NA,few
CATLHTQGTGELFF,TGTGCCACCCTCCACACGCAGGGGACCGGGGAGCTGTTTTTT,TRBV10-3,TRBJ2-2,NA,NA
CSAPNGAEPLTDTQYF,TGCAGTGCCCCTAACGGGGCTGAACCCCTCACAGATACGCAGTATTTT,TRBV20-1,TRBJ2-3,NA,NA
CSASASGGVEDTQYF,TGCAGTGCTAGTGCTAGCGGGGGGGTTGAAGATACGCAGTATTTT,TRBV20-1,TRBJ2-3,TRBD2,NA
CASSRTSAGELFF,TGCGCCAGCAGCAGAACTAGCGCCGGGGAGCTGTTTTTT,TRBV5-1,TRBJ2-2,TRBD2,once
CSVEGDAYEQYF,TGCAGCGTTGAAGGGGACGCTTACGAGCAGTACTTC,TRBV29-1,TRBJ2-7,NA,many
CSASPLERGSTDTQYF,TGCAGTGCTAGTCCCCTGGAGCGGGGTAGCACAGATACGCAGTATTTT,TRBV20-1,TRBJ2-3,TRBD2,NA
CASSPDRQSTDTQYF,TGTGCCAGCAGCCCCGACAGGCAGAGCACAGATACGCAGTATTTT,TRBV7-3,TRBJ2-3,NA,NA